This T cell receptor beta chain was sequenced in a study of spatial heterogeneity in lung cancer. For the study at large: Each time, sequencing found more beta-chain sequences than alpha-chain sequences.

In its sample, this clonotype is medium-sized. V lost 4 bases, J lost 7 bases, and 7 bases lay in between. The germline V gene encodes CDR1 KGHDR and CDR2 SFDVKD. The CDR3 is made up of 12 amino acids. Every TCR cDNA molecule bore a unique molecular identifier. TCRdb re-derived calls from the 5' RACE reads in MiXCR, one entry per CDR3 protein. Among under 30,000 distinct CDR3 sequences listed, about 3% were seen once. Regarding time point: sample taken at primary tumor resection. A total of fewer than 80 untreated early-stage non-small cell lung cancer patients served as donors. Without sorting, whole RNA was sequenced from tumor, nontumor lung or frozen PBMC.

The source of this sequence is a female donor with early-stage non-small cell lung cancer. This specimen was PBMCs, taken at surgery. The chain couples TRBV24-1 to TRBJ2-1; a possible D gene is TRBD2 (5 bases). The CDR3 loop is CATSDTRNEQFF. The CDR3 DNA reads TGTGCCACCAGTGACACTAGAAATGAGCAGTTCTTC.